The source of this T cell receptor beta chain is a study of PD-L1 blockade in urothelial cancer. Study summary: Between 0 and 3 prior chemotherapy regimens had been given to patients.

Germline CDR1 is MDHEN and CDR2 is SYDVKM. Unmatched junction bases numbered 6, after V lost 3 bases and J lost 2 bases. This CDR3 is 15 amino acids long. Between 1 and 8 samples, pretreatment and on-treatment, were given by each patient. Clones were read by immunoSEQ multiplex PCR, and TCRdb kept only the in-frame ones, dropping some. Of fewer than 55,000 clones listed, 82% are singletons. The specimen was PBMCs, collected around atezolizumab (anti-PD-L1) treatment. This TCR came from a man between 65 and 85 years old with urothelial cancer. The chain joins TRBV28 to TRBJ2-7, with TRBD2 matching over 8 bases. CDR3: CASSLGSGSPYEQYF. CDR3 coding DNA: TGTGCCAGCAGTTTGGGGAGCGGGAGCCCCTACGAGCAGTACTTC.